This T cell receptor beta chain was identified during a study of siplizumab effects on memory and regulatory T cells. Points from the study as a whole: Researchers could map only a minor fraction of alloreactive clones to unstimulated subsets. A naive or memory phenotype could not be assigned to roughly 80-96% of the proliferating CD4+ or CD8+ clones.

Some 98,000 TCR templates underwent assay in every sample. Generated by immunoSEQ multiplex PCR, the TCRdb table keeps only in-frame clones and is missing some. Of roughly 69,000 clones listed, 70% to 90% are singletons. Using a few donor pairs, the authors sequenced unstimulated naive, memory, effector memory and TEMRA subsets. About this clone itself: Its antigen is unknown.

CDR3 length: 14 amino acids. The V end was cut by 7 bases, the J end by 4 bases, with 13 bases between. CDR1 MNHNS and CDR2 SASEGT come from the germline V gene. Source material: memory CD4+ T cells sorted from blood. The chain links TRBV6-1 to TRBJ2-2, with D perhaps matching TRBD1 (5 bases). This TCR came from a human donor in good health. CDR3 in DNA: TGTGCCAGCACAGGCAGGGCGATCACCGGGGAGCTGTTTTTT. This gives the protein CASTGRAITGELFF.